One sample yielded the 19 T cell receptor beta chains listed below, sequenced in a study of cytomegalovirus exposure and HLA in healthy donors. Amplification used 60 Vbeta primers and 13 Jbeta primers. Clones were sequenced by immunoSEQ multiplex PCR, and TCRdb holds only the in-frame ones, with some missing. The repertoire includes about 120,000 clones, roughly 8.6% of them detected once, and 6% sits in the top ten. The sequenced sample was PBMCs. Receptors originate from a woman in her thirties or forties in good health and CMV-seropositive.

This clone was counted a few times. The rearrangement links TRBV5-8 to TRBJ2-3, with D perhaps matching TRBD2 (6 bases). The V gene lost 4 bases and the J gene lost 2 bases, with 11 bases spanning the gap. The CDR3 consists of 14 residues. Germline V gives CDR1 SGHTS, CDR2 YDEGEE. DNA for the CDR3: TGTGCCAGCAGCCCCGGACTAACCACAGATACGCAGTATTTT. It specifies CASSPGLTTDTQYF.

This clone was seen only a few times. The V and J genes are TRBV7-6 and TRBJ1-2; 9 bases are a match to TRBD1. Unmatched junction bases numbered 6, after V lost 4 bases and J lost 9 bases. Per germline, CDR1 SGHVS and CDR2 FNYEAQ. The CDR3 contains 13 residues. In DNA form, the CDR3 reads TGTGCCAGCAGCTCGCCGGGACAGGGTAGCTACACCTTC. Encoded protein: CASSSPGQGSYTF.

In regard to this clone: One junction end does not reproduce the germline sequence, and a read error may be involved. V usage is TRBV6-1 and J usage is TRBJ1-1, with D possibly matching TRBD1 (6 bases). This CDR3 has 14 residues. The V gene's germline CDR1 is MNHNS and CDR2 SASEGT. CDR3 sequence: CACSESGALTEAFF. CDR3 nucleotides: TGTGCCTGCAGTGAATCAGGGGCATTGACTGAAGCTTTCTTT.

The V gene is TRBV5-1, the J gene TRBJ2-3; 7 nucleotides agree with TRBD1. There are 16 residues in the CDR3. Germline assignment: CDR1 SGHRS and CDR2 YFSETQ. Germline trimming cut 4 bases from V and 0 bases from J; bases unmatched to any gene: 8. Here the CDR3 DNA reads TGCGCCAGCAGCGGAACGACAGGGTCCAGCACAGATACGCAGTATTTT. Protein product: CASSGTTGSSTDTQYF.

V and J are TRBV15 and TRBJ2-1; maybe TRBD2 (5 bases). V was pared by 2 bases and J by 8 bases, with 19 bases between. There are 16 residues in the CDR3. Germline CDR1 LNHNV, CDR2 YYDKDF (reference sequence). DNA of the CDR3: TGTGCCACCAGCAGACCTCCTATAGACTACATCCATGAGCAGTTCTTC. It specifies CATSRPPIDYIHEQFF.

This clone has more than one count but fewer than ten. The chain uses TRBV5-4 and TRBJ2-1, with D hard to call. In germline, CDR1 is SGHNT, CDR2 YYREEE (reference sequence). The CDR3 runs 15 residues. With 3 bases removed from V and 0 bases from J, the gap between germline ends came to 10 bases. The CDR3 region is CASSSQMSSYNEQFF. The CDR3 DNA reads TGTGCCAGCAGCTCCCAAATGAGCTCCTACAATGAGCAGTTCTTC.

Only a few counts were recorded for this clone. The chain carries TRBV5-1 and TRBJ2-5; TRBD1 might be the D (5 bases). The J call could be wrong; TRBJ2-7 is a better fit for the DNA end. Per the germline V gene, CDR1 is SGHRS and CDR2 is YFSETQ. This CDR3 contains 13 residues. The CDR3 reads CASSLRGSYEQYF. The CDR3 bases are TGCGCCAGCAGCTTGAGGGGATCCTACGAGCAGTACTTC.

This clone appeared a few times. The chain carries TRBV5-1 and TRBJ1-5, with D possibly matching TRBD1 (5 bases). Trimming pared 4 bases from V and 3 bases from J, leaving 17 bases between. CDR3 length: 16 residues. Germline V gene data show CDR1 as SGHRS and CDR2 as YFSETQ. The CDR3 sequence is CASSPDGREDNQPQHF. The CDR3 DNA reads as TGCGCCAGCAGCCCGGACGGCAGGGAAGACAATCAGCCCCAGCATTTT. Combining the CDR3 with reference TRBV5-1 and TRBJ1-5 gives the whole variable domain KAGVTQTPRYLIKTRGQQVTLSCSPISGHRSVSWYQQTPGQGLQFLFEYFSETQRNKGNFPGRFSGRQFSNSRSEMNVSTLELGDSALYLCASSPDGREDNQPQHFGDGTRLSIL.

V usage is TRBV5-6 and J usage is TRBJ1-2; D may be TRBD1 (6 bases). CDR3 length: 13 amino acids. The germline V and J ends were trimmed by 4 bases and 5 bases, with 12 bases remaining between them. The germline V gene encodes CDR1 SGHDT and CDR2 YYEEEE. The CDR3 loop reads CASSLLGQYGYTF. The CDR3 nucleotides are TGTGCCAGCAGCCTCCTCGGACAGTATGGCTACACCTTC.

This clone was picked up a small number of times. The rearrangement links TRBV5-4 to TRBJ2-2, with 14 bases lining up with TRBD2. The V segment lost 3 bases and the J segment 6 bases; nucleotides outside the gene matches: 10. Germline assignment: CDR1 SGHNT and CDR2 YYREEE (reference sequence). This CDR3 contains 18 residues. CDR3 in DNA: TGTGCCAGCAGCTGGGGCTCGGGACTAGCGGGGGTGGCCGGGGAGCTGTTTTTT. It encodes CASSWGSGLAGVAGELFF.

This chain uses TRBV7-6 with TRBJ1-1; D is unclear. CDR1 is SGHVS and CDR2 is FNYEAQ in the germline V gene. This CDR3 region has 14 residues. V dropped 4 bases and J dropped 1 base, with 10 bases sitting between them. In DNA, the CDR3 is TGTGCCAGCAGCTCTAGGAGGGAGAACACTGAAGCTTTCTTT. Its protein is CASSSRRENTEAFF.

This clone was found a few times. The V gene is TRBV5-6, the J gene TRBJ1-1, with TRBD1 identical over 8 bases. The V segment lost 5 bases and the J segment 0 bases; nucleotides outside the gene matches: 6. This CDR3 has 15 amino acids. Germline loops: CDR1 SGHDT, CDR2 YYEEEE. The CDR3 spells CASRPGQGMNTEAFF. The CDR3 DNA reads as TGTGCCAGCAGACCTGGACAGGGAATGAACACTGAAGCTTTCTTT.

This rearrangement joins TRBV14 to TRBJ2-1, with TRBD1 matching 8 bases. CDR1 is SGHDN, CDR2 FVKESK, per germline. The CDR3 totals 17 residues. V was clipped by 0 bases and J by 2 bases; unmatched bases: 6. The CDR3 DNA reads TGTGCCAGCAGCCAAGACCGGACAGGGTATCCCTACAATGAGCAGTTCTTC. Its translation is CASSQDRTGYPYNEQFF.

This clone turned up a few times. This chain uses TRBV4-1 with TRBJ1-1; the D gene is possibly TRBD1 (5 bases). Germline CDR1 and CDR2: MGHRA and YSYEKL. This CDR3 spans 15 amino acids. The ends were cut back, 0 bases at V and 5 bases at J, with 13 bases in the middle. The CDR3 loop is CASSQDLPGGTEAFF. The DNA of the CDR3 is TGCGCCAGCAGCCAAGACCTTCCCGGGGGAACTGAAGCTTTCTTT.

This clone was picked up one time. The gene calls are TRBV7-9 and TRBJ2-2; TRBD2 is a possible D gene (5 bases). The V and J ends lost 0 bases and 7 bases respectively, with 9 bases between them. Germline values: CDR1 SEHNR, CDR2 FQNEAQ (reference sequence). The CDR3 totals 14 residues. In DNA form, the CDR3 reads TGTGCCAGCAGCTTAGCCAGAGGGTACGGGGAGCTGTTTTTT. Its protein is CASSLARGYGELFF.

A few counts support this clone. The CDR3, as DNA: TGCAGCGCCGTGGAGGGGAAAAGCAATCAGCCCCAGCATTTT. The encoded protein is CSAVEGKSNQPQHF. The rearrangement links TRBV29-1 to TRBJ1-5; perhaps TRBD1 as D (5 bases). With 7 bases removed from V and 1 base from J, the gap between germline ends came to 14 bases. Per germline, CDR1 SQVTM and CDR2 ANQGSEA. This CDR3 comprises 14 residues.

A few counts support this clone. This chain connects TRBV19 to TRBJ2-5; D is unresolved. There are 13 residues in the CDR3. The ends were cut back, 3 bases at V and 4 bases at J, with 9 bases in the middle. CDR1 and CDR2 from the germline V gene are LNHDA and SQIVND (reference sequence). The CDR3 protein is CASSIAQVETQYF. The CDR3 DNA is TGTGCCAGTAGTATCGCACAAGTAGAGACCCAGTACTTC. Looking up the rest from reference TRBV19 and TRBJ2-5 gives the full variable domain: DGGITQSPKYLFRKEGQNVTLSCEQNLNHDAMYWYRQDPGQGLRLIYYSQIVNDFQKGDIAEGYSVSREKKESFPLTVTSAQKNPTAFYLCASSIAQVETQYFGPGTRLLVL.

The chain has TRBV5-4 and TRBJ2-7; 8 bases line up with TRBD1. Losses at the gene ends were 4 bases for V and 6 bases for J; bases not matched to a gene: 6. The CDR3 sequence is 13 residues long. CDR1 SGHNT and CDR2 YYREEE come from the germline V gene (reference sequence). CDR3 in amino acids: CASSRDRPGEQYF. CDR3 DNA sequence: TGTGCCAGCAGCCGGGACAGGCCGGGCGAGCAGTACTTC.

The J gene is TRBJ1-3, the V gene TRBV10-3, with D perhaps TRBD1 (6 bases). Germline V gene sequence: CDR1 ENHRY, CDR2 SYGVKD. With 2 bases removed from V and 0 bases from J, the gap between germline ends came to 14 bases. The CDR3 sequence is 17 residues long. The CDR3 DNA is TGTGCCATCAGTGAGAACCCGAACAGGGCCTCTGGAAACACCATATATTTT. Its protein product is CAISENPNRASGNTIYF.